This T cell receptor (beta chain) was observed in a study of cytomegalovirus exposure and HLA in healthy donors. The study ran its PCR with 60 Vbeta and 13 Jbeta primers. Clones were sequenced by immunoSEQ multiplex PCR, and TCRdb holds only the in-frame ones, with some missing. The sample shows 200,000 to 250,000 clones, almost 80% of them seen only once. The CDR3 is 15 amino acids. Germline V CDR1 and CDR2: SGHVS, FQNEAQ. Between the trimmed V and J ends, which lost 3 bases and 1 base, there was a span of 12 bases. The sample was PBMCs. This sequence joins TRBV7-8 and TRBJ1-1; tentative D call: TRBD1 (5 bases). The receptor's source is a male donor in good health and CMV-seronegative. CDR3 residues: CASSLGPRENTEAFF. In DNA, the CDR3 is TGTGCCAGCAGCTTGGGGCCGAGAGAGAACACTGAAGCTTTCTTT.